Listed here are 13 T cell receptor beta chains from one sample, sequenced in a study of cytomegalovirus exposure and HLA in healthy donors. 60 Vbeta and 13 Jbeta primers were used in PCR. The method was immunoSEQ multiplex PCR; TCRdb's version includes in-frame clones alone and lacks a portion of them. The repertoire holds about 94,000 clones, with 77% as singletons. What was sequenced was PBMCs. Receptor source: a man aged 25-45 years in good health and CMV-seronegative.

In this sample, this clone turned up a few times. Within the sample, other DNA sequences also encode this same CDR3. J is TRBJ1-5 and V is TRBV7-2; D ambiguous. CDR1 and CDR2 from the germline V gene are SGHTA and FQGNSA. The CDR3 sequence is 13 residues long. The ends were cut back, 2 bases at V and 5 bases at J, with 7 bases in the middle. The CDR3, as DNA: TGTGCCAGCAGCTTATGGCGGGATCAGCCCCAGCATTTT. It encodes CASSLWRDQPQHF.

This chain connects TRBV27 to TRBJ1-5; TRBD1 matches at 7 bases. The junction had 3 bases not matched to a gene; V was cut back by 3 bases and J by 1 base. Germline lookup yields CDR1 MNHEY and CDR2 SMNVEV (reference sequence). This CDR3 is 15 amino acids long. CDR3 amino acids: CASSFTTGSNQPQHF. DNA for the CDR3: TGTGCCAGCAGTTTTACGACAGGGAGCAATCAGCCCCAGCATTTT.

This chain links TRBV5-4 with TRBJ2-1; D is undetermined. Trimming pared 7 bases from V and 3 bases from J, leaving 8 bases between. Per the germline V gene, CDR1 is SGHNT and CDR2 is YYREEE (reference sequence). The CDR3 totals 12 residues. CDR3 DNA: TGTGCCAGCTCTCCGGGCTACAATGAGCAGTTCTTC. Amino acids: CASSPGYNEQFF.

The genes are TRBV2 and TRBJ2-1, with 12 bases that match TRBD2. Germline V gene lookup returns CDR1 SNHLY and CDR2 FYNNEI. The CDR3 sequence is 13 residues long. The junction had 3 bases not matched to a gene; V was cut back by 5 bases and J by 10 bases. The DNA of the CDR3 is TGTGCCAGCAGTACCGGGACTAGCGGGGAGCAGTTCTTC. Amino acids: CASSTGTSGEQFF.

This clone was picked up a small number of times. V gene TRBV5-6 combines with J gene TRBJ1-4, with TRBD1 matching over 7 bases. Trimming cost V 3 bases and J 6 bases; bases outside gene matches: 2. This CDR3 has 13 amino acids. Germline assignment: CDR1 SGHDT and CDR2 YYEEEE. As DNA, the CDR3 is TGTGCCAGCAGCTACAGGGGTTATGAAAAACTGTTTTTT. Its protein product is CASSYRGYEKLFF.

This chain joins TRBV28 and TRBJ2-5, with 7 bases aligning to TRBD2. V shed 5 bases, J shed 2 bases, and the junction held 2 bases outside the gene matches. Germline V gene data show CDR1 as MDHEN and CDR2 as SYDVKM. The CDR3 is made up of 13 amino acids. In DNA form, the CDR3 reads TGTGCCAGCAGTCGACTAGCTCAAGAGACCCAGTACTTC. Residues: CASSRLAQETQYF. Full variable domain (remainder filled in from reference TRBV28 and TRBJ2-5): DVKVTQSSRYLVKRTGEKVFLECVQDMDHENMFWYRQDPGLGLRLIYFSYDVKMKEKGDIPEGYSVSREKKERFSLILESASTNQTSMYLCASSRLAQETQYFGPGTRLLVL.

V is TRBV18 and J is TRBJ2-1; D is possibly TRBD2 (5 bases). V was cut by 6 bases and J by 8 bases, with 20 bases left in between. Germline V gene sequence: CDR1 KGHSH, CDR2 LQKENI. This CDR3 region has 15 residues. The CDR3 loop is CASSQIGNPGDEQFF. In DNA form, the CDR3 reads TGTGCCAGCTCGCAAATCGGGAACCCTGGGGATGAGCAGTTCTTC.

This sequence joins TRBV28 and TRBJ2-7, with TRBD1 as a possible D gene (6 bases). Germline CDR1 and CDR2: MDHEN and SYDVKM. The CDR3 has 14 residues. Trimming cost V 1 base and J 4 bases, with 11 bases left between them. CDR3 in DNA: TGTGCCAGCAGTTTATTCGGACAGCAGTACGAGCAGTACTTC. Protein: CASSLFGQQYEQYF.

The V call is TRBV18, the J call TRBJ2-2, with a tentative D call TRBD1 (7 bases). This CDR3 is built from 18 residues. The germline V gene encodes CDR1 KGHSH and CDR2 LQKENI. V was shortened by 3 bases and J by 4 bases, with 21 bases between the two germline ends. The DNA of the CDR3 is TGTGCCAGCTCACCGCGGGAAGGAGGACAGGCTGTCACCGGGGAGCTGTTTTTT. Its protein is CASSPREGGQAVTGELFF.

The chain is built from TRBV29-1 and TRBJ2-5, with 11 bases fitting TRBD2. The DNA matches TRBJ2-7 better at its end, which makes the J call doubtful. The CDR3 totals 13 residues. Germline V gene sequence: CDR1 SQVTM, CDR2 ANQGSEA. In DNA, the CDR3 is TGCAGCGCTATGACTAGCGGGATCTACGAGCAGTACTTC. It codes for CSAMTSGIYEQYF.

This rearrangement joins TRBV30 to TRBJ2-5, with TRBD1 as a possible D gene (5 bases). The CDR3 covers 14 residues. CDR1 GTSNPN and CDR2 SVGIG come from the germline V gene (reference sequence). The ends were cut back, 2 bases at V and 3 bases at J, with 13 bases in the middle. CDR3 coding DNA: TGTGCCTGGAGTTCAGGGCTAACAAAAGAGACCCAGTACTTC. Its translation is CAWSSGLTKETQYF.

The chain combines TRBV9 with TRBJ2-5; D is unresolved. This CDR3 comprises 13 residues. V was cut by 2 bases and J by 5 bases, with 10 bases left in between. Germline V gene lookup returns CDR1 SGDLS and CDR2 YYNGEE. The CDR3 DNA is TGTGCCAGCAGCGTCGCCCGCGGCGAGACCCAGTACTTC. This gives the protein CASSVARGETQYF.

The V and J genes are TRBV14 and TRBJ1-1; D unclear. CDR3 size: 16 residues. Trimming took off 0 bases at V and 3 bases at J, with 14 bases between the two ends. Germline assignment: CDR1 SGHDN and CDR2 FVKESK. The CDR3 DNA follows: TGTGCCAGCAGCCAAGAAGGCCCCGGGAGCGACACTGAAGCTTTCTTT. This encodes CASSQEGPGSDTEAFF.